This TCR beta chain was sequenced during a study of T cell responses to AZD1222 COVID-19 vaccine. Germline CDR1 reads MNHEY; CDR2 reads SMNVEV (reference sequence). Trimming removed 0 bases at V and 6 bases at J, with 9 bases between. CDR3 size: 15 residues. The repertoire was sequenced with immunoSEQ multiplex PCR; TCRdb's copy has only in-frame clones and lacks some. In the table there are about 140,000 clones, around 89% of which are singletons. This clonotype was obtained from an adult who received the AZD1222 COVID-19 vaccine. V usage is TRBV27 and J usage is TRBJ1-6; D is unresolved. The sequenced sample was peripheral blood, obtained 28 days after the second AZD1222 dose. The CDR3 protein is CASSLSGYGNSPLHF. CDR3 DNA sequence: TGTGCCAGCAGTTTATCCGGGTATGGTAATTCACCCCTCCACTTT.